Sequencing of this T cell receptor beta chain was carried out in a study of regulatory and conventional T cells in RAG deficiency. Overall study findings and caveats: Control T-cell subsets had markedly higher Shannon entropy and lower Simpson indices than RAG-deficient patients. Omenn syndrome and CID/AS patients had roughly 100-fold fewer unique Treg TCR beta sequences, versus about 10-fold elsewhere. Shorter CDR3s in all patient subsets; >85% Treg-Tconv overlap in Omenn.

Generated by immunoSEQ multiplex PCR, the TCRdb table keeps only in-frame clones and is missing some. The sample yields around 30,000 clones, roughly 96% seen once. Points on this clone: Its antigen is unknown.

Germline loops: CDR1 SGHRS, CDR2 YFSETQ. V lost 7 bases and J 1 base, leaving 9 bases between the germline ends. The length of the CDR3 is 14 residues. Genomic DNA came from blood conventional CD4+ T cells gated CD25-low CD127-high. The same specimen was also included in a second study, on regulatory T cells. That work contributes: Amplification used 52 TRBV primers and 13 TRBJ primers. Regulatory T cells showed the strongest V-J pair restriction and V/J gene skewing among patient repertoires.

Sequenced sample: CD25- CD4+ T cells sorted from blood. This sequence was found in a human donor in good health. This chain joins TRBV5-1 and TRBJ2-6, with D tentatively TRBD1 (6 bases). In DNA, the CDR3 is TGCGCCAGCTCAACAGGGTCTGGGGCCAACGTCCTGACTTTC. Its translation: CASSTGSGANVLTF.